The next 30 T cell receptor beta chains were all read from a single sample in a study of graft-versus-host responses after intestinal transplantation. These receptors lack a known antigen. Using immunoSEQ multiplex PCR, the repertoire was profiled, and TCRdb retains in-frame clones only, with some absent. This table holds 85,000 to 100,000 clones, roughly nine tenths found once. The specimen was unstimulated CD4+ T cells sorted from spleen or lymph node cells, collected before intestinal transplant. Receptors originate from a human donor who received an intestinal transplant.

This clone was seen a few times. The chain links TRBV6-5 to TRBJ1-2; unclear D gene. Looked up from germline, CDR1 is MNHEY and CDR2 is SVGAGI. The CDR3 has 13 residues. The V gene lost 0 bases and the J gene lost 5 bases, with 7 bases spanning the gap. The CDR3 loop reads CASSYSSVYGYTF. CDR3 coding DNA: TGTGCCAGCAGTTACTCGAGCGTTTATGGCTACACCTTC.

This clone was seen just once. The genes are TRBV11-3 and TRBJ2-7; 13 bases map to TRBD2. The ends lost 5 bases at V and 6 bases at J; junction bases unmatched: 7. The CDR3 covers 15 residues. Germline V gene data show CDR1 as SGHNT and CDR2 as YENEEA. The CDR3 DNA is TGTGCCAGCAGCCCCGGGACTAGCGGGGACGGCGAGCAGTACTTC. Its translation: CASSPGTSGDGEQYF. Full variable domain (outside the CDR3, taken from reference TRBV11-3 and TRBJ2-7): EAGVVQSPRYKIIEKKQPVAFWCNPISGHNTLYWYLQNLGQGPELLIRYENEEAVDDSQLPKDRFSAERLKGVDSTLKIQPAELGDSAVYLCASSPGTSGDGEQYFGPGTRLTVT.

The chain joins TRBV19 to TRBJ2-5, with TRBD2 identical over 7 bases. V was pared by 6 bases and J by 5 bases, with 12 bases of the junction left unmatched. The CDR3 runs 15 residues. CDR1 is LNHDA, CDR2 SQIVND, per germline (reference sequence). CDR3 amino acids: CASSSPRGSGETQYF. CDR3 in DNA: TGTGCCAGTAGCTCCCCGAGGGGTAGCGGGGAGACCCAGTACTTC.

V is TRBV27 and J is TRBJ1-6, with TRBD1 matching over 7 bases. The germline CDR1 and CDR2 sequences are MNHEY and SMNVEV (reference sequence). The length of the CDR3 is 14 residues. V shed 10 bases, J shed 8 bases, and the junction held 11 bases outside the gene matches. The DNA for the CDR3 is TGTGCCACCCGCCCCCCGGGACAGTATTCACCCCTCCACTTT. Protein sequence: CATRPPGQYSPLHF.

The chain is built from TRBV9 and TRBJ2-5, with 16 positions matching TRBD2. Germline V gives CDR1 SGDLS, CDR2 YYNGEE. V shed 4 bases and J 5 bases; nucleotides not matched to a gene: 8. This CDR3 is built from 17 residues. The CDR3 sequence is CASSPGTSGGAGETQYF. As DNA, the CDR3 is TGTGCCAGCAGCCCAGGGACTAGCGGGGGGGCGGGGGAGACCCAGTACTTC.

CDR3 nucleotides: TGTGCCAGCAGCTTAGTCGGGGGGGCGACCGGGGAGCTGTTTTTT. Translated, it gives CASSLVGGATGELFF. This chain uses TRBV7-9 with TRBJ2-2; 8 bases are a match to TRBD2. Trimming at V came to 1 base and at J to 5 bases, leaving 3 bases not matched to a gene. Germline V gene sequence: CDR1 SEHNR, CDR2 FQNEAQ (reference sequence). The CDR3 is 15 residues long.

V usage is TRBV28 and J usage is TRBJ2-7; D remains unclear. Germline CDR1 MDHEN, CDR2 SYDVKM. The CDR3 has 14 amino acids. With 5 bases removed from V and 0 bases from J, the gap between germline ends came to 11 bases. Here the CDR3 DNA reads TGTGCCAGCAGTGGTCCGACACCCTCCTACGAGCAGTACTTC. It yields the protein CASSGPTPSYEQYF. Together with reference TRBV28 and TRBJ2-7, the CDR3 gives the full variable domain: DVKVTQSSRYLVKRTGEKVFLECVQDMDHENMFWYRQDPGLGLRLIYFSYDVKMKEKGDIPEGYSVSREKKERFSLILESASTNQTSMYLCASSGPTPSYEQYFGPGTRLTVT.

This sequence joins TRBV7-2 and TRBJ1-5; D is unclear. This CDR3 comprises 15 residues. CDR1 and CDR2 (germline): SGHTA, FQGNSA. Trimming pared 5 bases from V and 3 bases from J, leaving 14 bases between. Here the CDR3 DNA reads TGTGCCAGCAGCCCGATCGGCGGTACCAATCAGCCCCAGCATTTT. Translated, it gives CASSPIGGTNQPQHF.

The V and J genes are TRBV7-9 and TRBJ1-1; D call uncertain. From germline, CDR1 is SEHNR and CDR2 FQNEAQ (reference sequence). Trimming stripped 7 bases from V and 0 bases from J, with 15 bases between. The CDR3 extends over 15 amino acids. The CDR3 region has the DNA TGTGCCAGCACCCCCCACACCAACATGAACACTGAAGCTTTCTTT. This sequence encodes CASTPHTNMNTEAFF.

This clone was seen once. The chain has TRBV10-1 and TRBJ1-2; TRBD1 matches 7 bases. Germline V lookup: CDR1 WNHNN, CDR2 SYGVQD (reference sequence). The trim removed 0 bases at V and 4 bases at J, leaving 2 bases unmatched. The CDR3 sequence is 14 residues long. The CDR3 loop reads CASSESRTGYGYTF. The CDR3 nucleotides are TGCGCCAGCAGTGAGTCGAGGACAGGCTATGGCTACACCTTC.

The J gene is TRBJ1-5, the V gene TRBV6-5; no definite D call. Between the trimmed V and J ends, which lost 0 bases and 7 bases, there was a span of 10 bases. This CDR3 is built from 14 residues. Germline loops: CDR1 MNHEY, CDR2 SVGAGI. CDR3 protein: CASSYSTGVQPQHF. The CDR3 DNA reads as TGTGCCAGCAGTTACTCGACCGGGGTACAGCCCCAGCATTTT.

The chain links TRBV5-1 to TRBJ1-1, with D possibly TRBD1 on 6 matching bases. This CDR3 region has 17 residues. Trimming stripped 0 bases from V and 3 bases from J, with 18 bases between. Germline-derived CDR1 and CDR2 are SGHRS and YFSETQ. CDR3 DNA sequence: TGCGCCAGCAGCTTGGCCGCGGGGGCGCGGGTTGACACTGAAGCTTTCTTT. Protein sequence: CASSLAAGARVDTEAFF.

This clone was detected only a few times. The rearrangement links TRBV6-1 to TRBJ1-1; tentatively, D is TRBD1 (6 bases). V lost 6 bases and J lost 0, with 11 bases in between. The germline CDR1 and CDR2 sequences are MNHNS and SASEGT. There are 14 residues in the CDR3. As DNA, the CDR3 is TGTGCCAGCAGGGAACAGGGTTTGAACACTGAAGCTTTCTTT. It specifies CASREQGLNTEAFF.

This rearrangement joins TRBV5-6 to TRBJ2-7; weak D call: TRBD2 (6 bases). Germline CDR1 is SGHDT and CDR2 is YYEEEE. The length of the CDR3 is 15 residues. Deletions cut 2 bases from V and 5 bases from J, with 17 bases between. CDR3 sequence: CASSLFRTTSHEQYF. CDR3 DNA sequence: TGTGCCAGCAGCTTATTCCGGACTACGTCGCACGAGCAGTACTTC.

V gene TRBV4-2 combines with J gene TRBJ2-1; 8 nucleotides match TRBD2. Germline lookup yields CDR1 LGHNA and CDR2 YNFKEQ. This CDR3 has 17 amino acids. Trimming removed 1 base from V and 8 bases from J; junction bases left unmatched: 13. The DNA of the CDR3 is TGTGCCAGCAGCCAAGGAATAGCGGGGATAACAAGTGATGAGCAGTTCTTC. This codes for CASSQGIAGITSDEQFF.

This rearrangement joins TRBV7-9 to TRBJ1-1; possibly TRBD1 for D (5 bases). Germline CDR1 is SEHNR and CDR2 is FQNEAQ (reference sequence). The V and J ends lost 2 bases and 2 bases respectively, with 9 bases between them. The CDR3 totals 14 residues. The CDR3 DNA is TGTGCCAGCAGCTTATGGGGACTTAACACTGAAGCTTTCTTT. Amino acids: CASSLWGLNTEAFF.

The count of this clone is one. The rearrangement uses TRBV11-3 and TRBJ2-5; D is uncertain. The V end lost 5 bases, the J end lost 4 bases, and 8 bases lay between the germline ends. There are 12 residues in the CDR3. Germline values: CDR1 SGHNT, CDR2 YENEEA. CDR3 in amino acids: CASSAPGETQYF. CDR3 nucleotide sequence: TGTGCCAGCAGCGCGCCTGGAGAGACCCAGTACTTC.

The V call is TRBV6-4, the J call TRBJ1-3, with D unresolved. V was shortened by 2 bases and J by 0 bases, with 11 bases between the two germline ends. The CDR3 length is 16 residues. Per germline, CDR1 MRHNA and CDR2 SNTAGT. CDR3 sequence: CASSDGRESSGNTIYF. CDR3 coding DNA: TGTGCCAGCAGTGACGGCCGGGAAAGCTCTGGAAACACCATATATTTT.

This rearrangement joins TRBV6-5 to TRBJ2-5, with TRBD1 identical over 8 bases. The CDR3 runs 13 residues. Germline V gene sequence: CDR1 MNHEY, CDR2 SVGAGI. Losses at the gene ends were 6 bases for V and 4 bases for J; bases not matched to a gene: 4. For the CDR3, the DNA is TGTGCCAGCAGGCTTACAGGGGGAGAGACCCAGTACTTC. It yields the protein CASRLTGGETQYF.

The genes are TRBV4-1 and TRBJ1-5, with no clear D. Germline CDR1 MGHRA, CDR2 YSYEKL. The length of the CDR3 is 14 residues. Between the trimmed V and J ends, which lost 0 bases and 4 bases, there was a span of 7 bases. The CDR3 sequence is CASSQETGNQPQHF. CDR3 in DNA: TGCGCCAGCAGCCAAGAGACGGGTAATCAGCCCCAGCATTTT.

The chain links TRBV29-1 to TRBJ2-3; no reliable D call. Per germline, CDR1 SQVTM and CDR2 ANQGSEA. This CDR3 has 14 residues. Trimming removed 5 bases from V and 0 bases from J, with 12 bases in between. The CDR3 DNA sequence: TGCAGCGTTTGGAGTTTATCTAGCACAGATACGCAGTATTTT. Translation: CSVWSLSSTDTQYF.

The chain has TRBV6-5 and TRBJ2-5, with a tentative D call TRBD1 (6 bases). V was clipped by 4 bases and J by 7 bases, with 22 bases between them. This CDR3 comprises 16 residues. Germline assignment: CDR1 MNHEY and CDR2 SVGAGI. CDR3 sequence reads: CASSLTPDRARGTQYF. The CDR3 DNA sequence: TGTGCCAGCAGTTTGACCCCGGACAGAGCGCGTGGGACCCAGTACTTC.

This clone was observed a handful of times. This chain uses TRBV6-1 with TRBJ2-1, with 11 bases aligning to TRBD2. CDR3 length: 14 amino acids. Germline CDR1 reads MNHNS; CDR2 reads SASEGT. The trim removed 4 bases at V and 6 bases at J, leaving 2 bases unmatched. The DNA for the CDR3 is TGTGCCAGCAGTGCACTAGCGGGGGTCAATGAGCAGTTCTTC. It encodes CASSALAGVNEQFF.

This chain links TRBV18 with TRBJ2-7; D might be TRBD1 (6 bases). There are 11 residues in the CDR3. V gave up 9 bases and J gave up 4 bases, with 10 bases separating them. CDR1 is KGHSH and CDR2 is LQKENI in the germline V gene. CDR3 residues: CASSGQYEQYF. The CDR3 bases are TGTGCCAGTTCCGGACAGTACGAGCAGTACTTC. Filled out from reference TRBV18 and TRBJ2-7, the complete variable domain reads NAGVMQNPRHLVRRRGQEARLRCSPMKGHSHVYWYRQLPEEGLKFMVYLQKENIIDESGMPKERFSAEFPKEGPSILRIQQVVRGDSAAYFCASSGQYEQYFGPGTRLTVT.

This clone was observed once. The chain is built from TRBV12-5 and TRBJ2-3; D remains ambiguous. There are 16 residues in the CDR3. In germline, CDR1 is LGHNT, CDR2 FRNRAP. V was pared by 0 bases and J by 5 bases, with 15 bases between. Here the CDR3 DNA reads TGTGCTAGTGGTTTGGTACTTCCCCTGAGTGGAGATACGCAGTATTTT. Translated, it gives CASGLVLPLSGDTQYF.

There are a few counts of this clone. The chain is built from TRBV5-1 and TRBJ1-1; a possible D gene is TRBD1 (6 bases). CDR3 length: 14 amino acids. Germline loops: CDR1 SGHRS, CDR2 YFSETQ. Trimming took 4 bases from V and 4 from J, leaving 14 bases between them. This chain's CDR3 is CASSPQGTGTEAFF. CDR3 sequence (DNA): TGCGCCAGCAGCCCCCAGGGGACGGGCACTGAAGCTTTCTTT.

The chain couples TRBV18 to TRBJ2-5; perhaps TRBD2 as D (6 bases). This CDR3 is built from 14 residues. Trimming cost V 3 bases and J 2 bases, with 10 bases left between them. From germline, CDR1 is KGHSH and CDR2 LQKENI. CDR3 DNA sequence: TGTGCCAGCTCACCGGGACTTTTGCAAGAGACCCAGTACTTC. Translating gives CASSPGLLQETQYF.

The chain couples TRBV11-2 to TRBJ1-3, with 8 positions matching TRBD1. The CDR3 is 16 amino acids. Looked up from germline, CDR1 is SGHAT and CDR2 is FQNNGV. The V gene end was trimmed by 5 bases and the J gene end by 0 bases; junction bases not matched to a gene: 6. The CDR3 region has the DNA TGTGCCAGCAGCCGCCAGACAGGGGTCTCTGGAAACACCATATATTTT. Translating gives CASSRQTGVSGNTIYF.

This clone was detected only once. CDR3 nucleotide sequence: TGCAGTGCTAGTATGGTCGGCGAGCAGTACTTC. It encodes CSASMVGEQYF. The chain carries TRBV20-1 and TRBJ2-7, with D unclear. CDR3 size: 11 residues. Looked up from germline, CDR1 is DFQATT and CDR2 is SNEGSKA (reference sequence). Trimming left V 3 bases short and J 6 bases short, with 9 bases between.

The chain recombines TRBV6-5 with TRBJ1-2; weak D call: TRBD1 (5 bases). The germline V and J ends were trimmed by 0 bases and 2 bases, with 13 bases remaining between them. Germline CDR1 and CDR2: MNHEY and SVGAGI. This CDR3 has 16 amino acids. The CDR3 DNA reads as TGTGCCAGCAGTTACTCGATGGCAGGGAGGAACTATGGCTACACCTTC. As protein: CASSYSMAGRNYGYTF.